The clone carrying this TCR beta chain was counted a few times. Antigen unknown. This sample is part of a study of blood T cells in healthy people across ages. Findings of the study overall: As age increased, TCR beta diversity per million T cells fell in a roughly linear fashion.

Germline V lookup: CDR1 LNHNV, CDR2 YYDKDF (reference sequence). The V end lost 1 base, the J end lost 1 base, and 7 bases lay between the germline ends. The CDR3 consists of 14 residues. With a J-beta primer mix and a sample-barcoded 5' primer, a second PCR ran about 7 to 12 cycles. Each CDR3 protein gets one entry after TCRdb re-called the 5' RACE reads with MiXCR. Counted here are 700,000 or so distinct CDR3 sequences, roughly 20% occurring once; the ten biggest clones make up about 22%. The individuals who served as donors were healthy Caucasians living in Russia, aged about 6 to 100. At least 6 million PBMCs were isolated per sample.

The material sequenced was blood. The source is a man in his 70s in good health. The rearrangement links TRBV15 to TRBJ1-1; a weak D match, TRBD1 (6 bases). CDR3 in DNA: TGTGCCACCAGCAGAGCAGGGGAGAACACTGAAGCTTTCTTT. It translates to CATSRAGENTEAFF.